Listed below are T cell receptor beta chains from one sample, sequenced in a study of blood T cell repertoires in COVID-19. The repertoire was sequenced with immunoSEQ multiplex PCR; TCRdb's copy has only in-frame clones and lacks some. The sample holds 100,000 to 150,000 clones, 80% to 85% seen once. Sequencing was carried out using peripheral blood. These TCRs come from a man in his 60s with acute or convalescent COVID-19. CDR3s include the opening cysteine and the closing phenylalanine or tryptophan. The order of the fields is J gene, clone size, D gene, V gene, CDR3 DNA, CDR3 protein. D genes are given only for firm matches. Expanded clones get a size class; other rows say once, few or many, or leave the size out.

TRBJ1-2 few TRBD1 TRBV5-1 TGCGCCAGCAGCGGCACAGGGGGCGCTTCCGGTGGCTACACCTTC CASSGTGGASGGYTF
TRBJ2-5 . TRBD1 TRBV2 TGTGCCAGGAAAATGACAGGGGACAGAGAGACCCAGTACTTC CARKMTGDRETQYF
TRBJ2-7 once . TRBV12-5 TGTGCTAGTGGTTTGGTACTAAGAGGGTCCTACGAGCAGTACTTC CASGLVLRGSYEQYF
TRBJ2-7 . . TRBV6-1 TGTGCCAGCAGTGAACAGCGGAAGAACTACGAGCAGTACTTC CASSEQRKNYEQYF
TRBJ1-1 . . TRBV6-5 TGTGCCAGCAGTTACTTCGGGGGGTTAGCTTTCTTT CASSYFGGLAFF
TRBJ1-1 . . TRBV5-1 TGCGCCAGCAGCTTTGGGCGTGCTCCCCTGAACACTGAAGCTTTCTTT CASSFGRAPLNTEAFF
TRBJ1-1 . TRBD1 TRBV10-3 TGTGCCATCAGTGAGTCTCCAGGGGGAAAGGACACTGAAGCTTTCTTT CAISESPGGKDTEAFF
TRBJ1-6 . . TRBV3-1/TRBV3-2 TGTGCCAGCAGCCAAGATCTCGGCAGCTTGGGCTCACCCCTCCACTTT CASSQDLGSLGSPLHF
TRBJ1-1 many . TRBV14 TGTGCCAGCACCCGAAACAGGAACACTGAAGCTTTCTTT CASTRNRNTEAFF
TRBJ2-2 . TRBD1 TRBV19 TGTGCCGTCCTCCAGCGAGCCAGGGGGTCCACCGGGGAGCTGTTTTTT CAVLQRARGSTGELFF
TRBJ2-7 . TRBD2 TRBV6-4 TGTGCCAGCAACAAGGGTAGCGGGAGGTGGCAATACGAGCAGTACTTC CASNKGSGRWQYEQYF
TRBJ2-1 . TRBD1 TRBV4-2 TGTGCCAGCAGCCAGATCGGCCGGGACAGGGGTACCAATGAGCAGTTCTTC CASSQIGRDRGTNEQFF
TRBJ2-5 . TRBD2 TRBV28 TGTGCCAGCAGTTTACCGGGGGTAGCGGGGGGCTACCAAGAGACCCAGTACTTC CASSLPGVAGGYQETQYF
TRBJ1-4 . TRBD1 TRBV15 TGTGCCACCAGGAGACCGGGACAGGGGCGTGAAAAACTGTTTTTT CATRRPGQGREKLFF
TRBJ1-1 . TRBD1 TRBV5-1 TGCGCCAGCAGCAGATCCGGGACAGCCAACACTGAAGCTTTCTTT CASSRSGTANTEAFF
TRBJ2-1 . TRBD1 TRBV6-5 TGTGCCAGCAAGCTCCCGGGACAGGGTTTTAATGAGCAGTTCTTC CASKLPGQGFNEQFF
TRBJ1-1 . . TRBV29-1 TGCAGCGTTGAAGATCCAAGGAGTGAAGCTTTCTTT CSVEDPRSEAFF
TRBJ2-7 . TRBD1 TRBV2 TGTGCCAGCAGCCTGGACAGGGTTGGCTCCGAGCAGTACTTC CASSLDRVGSEQYF
TRBJ2-7 . . TRBV9 TGTGCCAGCAGCGTAGGTTCGGGAGTTGGGTCCTACGAGCAGTACTTC CASSVGSGVGSYEQYF
TRBJ1-3 . . TRBV19 TGTGCCAGTAACCCGGGACATGGCACCATATATTTT CASNPGHGTIYF
TRBJ2-5 . TRBD1 TRBV30 TGTGCCTGGGACAGGGGTGAGACCCAGTACTTC CAWDRGETQYF
TRBJ1-1 . TRBD1 TRBV30 TGTGCCTGGAGTGTATCAGGGGGCCTTGGGGACACTGAAGCTTTCTTT CAWSVSGGLGDTEAFF
TRBJ2-2 once TRBD2 TRBV2 TGTGCCAGCAGTGTACTAGCGGGCCGGAACACCGGGGAGCTGTTTTTT CASSVLAGRNTGELFF
TRBJ1-5 . . TRBV15 TGTGCCACCAGCAGAGGCAGGGGTCAGGATAGCAATCAGCCCCAGCATTTT CATSRGRGQDSNQPQHF
TRBJ2-7 . TRBD2 TRBV7-8 TGTGCCAGCAGCTTAAAAGGGACTAGCGTGGCCTACGAGCAGTACTTC CASSLKGTSVAYEQYF
TRBJ1-1 . . TRBV5-1 TGCGCCAGCAGCTTGGACAGGGTAGGCGCTGAAGCTTTCTTT CASSLDRVGAEAFF
TRBJ2-1 . TRBD2 TRBV6-1 TGTGCCAGCAGCGAAGGACTAGCGGGGGGGTCGAAGTACAATGAGCAGTTCTTC CASSEGLAGGSKYNEQFF
TRBJ2-1 . TRBD2 TRBV5-4 TGTGCCAGCAGTCGGACTAGCGGGGACAATGAGCAGTTCTTC CASSRTSGDNEQFF
TRBJ1-2 once TRBD1 TRBV5-1 TGCGCCAGCACCGAGGACAGGGGGTCGAATGGCTACACCTTC CASTEDRGSNGYTF
TRBJ2-5 . TRBD2 TRBV5-1 TGCGCCAGCAGCGGCGGGACTAGCGGCCAAGAGACCCAGTACTTC CASSGGTSGQETQYF
TRBJ2-2 few . TRBV29-1 TGCAGCGTACGGACAGACCGCGACACCGGGGAGCTGTTTTTT CSVRTDRDTGELFF
TRBJ2-2 . . TRBV24-1 TGTGCCACCAGTACAACCCGGGGGGCAGGGACGAACACCGGGGAGCTGTTTTTT CATSTTRGAGTNTGELFF
TRBJ1-5 . . TRBV9 TGTGCCAGCAGCGTTGGGGACACTAGCAATCAGCCCCAGCATTTT CASSVGDTSNQPQHF
TRBJ1-1 . . TRBV6-5 TGTGCCAGCAGCCCGAACAGGATCACTGAAGCTTTCTTT CASSPNRITEAFF
TRBJ2-1 . . TRBV5-1 TGCGCCAGCAGCTTGGTCCAGGGGGGCCTTCACAATGAGCAGTTCTTC CASSLVQGGLHNEQFF
TRBJ2-1 . . TRBV9 TGTGCCAGCAGCGAGGGTAGCGGATCCTACAATGAGCAGTTCTTC CASSEGSGSYNEQFF
TRBJ2-7 . . TRBV6-1 TGTGCCAGCAGTGAAGTGAACTATGGCTACGAGCAGTACTTC CASSEVNYGYEQYF
TRBJ1-2 . . TRBV7-9 TGTGCCAGCAACCACAGGGTCTATGGCTACACCTTC CASNHRVYGYTF
TRBJ2-7 . . TRBV12-3/TRBV12-4 TGTGCCAGCAGTTTAAACACCTACGAGCAGTACTTC CASSLNTYEQYF
TRBJ2-1 . TRBD2 TRBV4-1 TGCGCCAGCAGCCAACTTAGCGGGAGCGCGAGCTCCTACAATGAGCAGTTCTTC CASSQLSGSASSYNEQFF
TRBJ2-7 once TRBD1 TRBV9 TGTGCCAGCAGCGTAGGGGGACAGGGGCTCTACGAGCAGTACTTC CASSVGGQGLYEQYF
TRBJ1-1 . TRBD1 TRBV10-3 TGTGCCAGTCAACAGGGGGCGACCAACACTGAAGCTTTCTTT CASQQGATNTEAFF
TRBJ2-2 . TRBD2 TRBV5-1 TGCGCCAGTGGGACTAGCGGGGGGGCCCCCCCCGGACTGTTTTTT CASGTSGGAPPGLFF
TRBJ1-2 . . TRBV5-5 TGTGCCAGCAGCTTAATACCGGGGTCCTATGGCTACACCTTC CASSLIPGSYGYTF
TRBJ2-5 . TRBD2 TRBV3-1/TRBV3-2 TGTGCCAGCAGCCAAGATTTAGCGGGAGGGAGAGAGACCCAGTACTTC CASSQDLAGGRETQYF
TRBJ2-5 . . TRBV29-1 TGCAGCGTTGAGAGAGAGACCCAGTACTTC CSVERETQYF
TRBJ2-5 . TRBD1 TRBV5-1 TGCGCCAGCAGCTTGGCCGAGGGACAGGGTAGAGAGACCCAGTACTTC CASSLAEGQGRETQYF
TRBJ1-2 . . TRBV19 TGTGCCAGTAGCAGCTCGAGAGAGGGAGACTATGGCTACACCTTC CASSSSREGDYGYTF
TRBJ2-7 . TRBD2 TRBV27 TGTGCCAGCAGTTTGGGGGGGGGAACCTACGAGCAGTACTTC CASSLGGGTYEQYF
TRBJ2-1 . . TRBV5-1 TGCGCCAGCAGCTTGCTACAGAACCACAACAATGAGCAGTTCTTC CASSLLQNHNNEQFF
TRBJ2-7 . . TRBV5-1 TGCGCCAGCAGCATCCGGGACTTGAGGTACGAGCAGTACTTC CASSIRDLRYEQYF
TRBJ2-3 many . TRBV3-1/TRBV3-2 TGTGCCAGCAGCCAAGCAGGGCCAGATACGCAGTATTTT CASSQAGPDTQYF
TRBJ2-5 . TRBD2 TRBV9 TGTGCCAGCAGCGTAGATTCGGCATTAGCGGGGGGAGAGACCCAGTACTTC CASSVDSALAGGETQYF
TRBJ1-4 once TRBD1 TRBV9 TGTGCCAGCAGCGCCGGACAGGGGGGAGGTTATGAAAAACTGTTTTTT CASSAGQGGGYEKLFF
TRBJ2-3 . . TRBV29-1 TGCAGCCCCCGACTCTGGGACACAAGCACAGATACGCAGTATTTT CSPRLWDTSTDTQYF
TRBJ2-7 . TRBD2 TRBV7-2 TGTGCCAGCAGGGAGCGGGGGGGCCTCTACGAGCAGTACTTC CASRERGGLYEQYF
TRBJ2-1 . TRBD2 TRBV9 TGTGCCAGCAGCGTAGGGTTAGCGGGAGTGATCAATGAGCAGTTCTTC CASSVGLAGVINEQFF